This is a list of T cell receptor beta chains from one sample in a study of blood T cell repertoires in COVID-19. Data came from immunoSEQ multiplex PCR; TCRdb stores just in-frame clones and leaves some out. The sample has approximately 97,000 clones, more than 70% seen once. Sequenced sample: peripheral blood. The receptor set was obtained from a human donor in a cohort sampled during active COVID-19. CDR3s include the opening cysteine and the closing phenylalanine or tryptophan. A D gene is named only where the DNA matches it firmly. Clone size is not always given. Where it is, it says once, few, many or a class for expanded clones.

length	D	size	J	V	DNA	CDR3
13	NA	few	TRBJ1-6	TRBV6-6	TGTGCCAGCAGTTACCCGGACAGTGTTACGTTCCACTTT	CASSYPDSVTFHF
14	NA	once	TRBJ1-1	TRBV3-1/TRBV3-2	TGTGCCAGCAGCCTCAGGGTCGGTAACACTGAAGCTTTCTTT	CASSLRVGNTEAFF
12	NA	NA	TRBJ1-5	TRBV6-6	TGTGCCAACGCAGGGGCTGGGCAGCCCCAGCATTTT	CANAGAGQPQHF
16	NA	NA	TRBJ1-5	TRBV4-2	TGTGCCAGCAGCCAAGAAGGCCGACTTAGCAATCAGCCCCAGCATTTT	CASSQEGRLSNQPQHF
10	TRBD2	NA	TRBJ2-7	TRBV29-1	TGCAGCGCCGGGGGGTACGAGCAGTACTTC	CSAGGYEQYF
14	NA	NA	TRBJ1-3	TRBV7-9	TGTGCCAGCAGCTTAGCAGGGGCCGGAAACACCATATATTTT	CASSLAGAGNTIYF
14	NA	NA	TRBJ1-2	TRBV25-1	TGTGCCAGCAGTGAATTGGCACAGGGCTATGGCTACACCTTC	CASSELAQGYGYTF
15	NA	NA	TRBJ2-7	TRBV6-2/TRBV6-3	TGTGCCAGCAGTTACTCGACAACTAGCCGCTACGAGCAGTACTTC	CASSYSTTSRYEQYF
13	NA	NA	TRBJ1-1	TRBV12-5	TGTGCTAGTGGCCGACAGTCCAACACTGAAGCTTTCTTT	CASGRQSNTEAFF
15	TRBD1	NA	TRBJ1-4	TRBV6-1	TGTGCCAGCAGTGAAGACAGGGGCTTGGCTGAAAAACTGTTTTTT	CASSEDRGLAEKLFF
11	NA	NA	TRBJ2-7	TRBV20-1	TGCAGTGCTCAAACTCCCAGGGAGCAGTACTTC	CSAQTPREQYF
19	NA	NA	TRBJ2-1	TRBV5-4	TGTGCCAGCAGCTTGTGGGAGATTGGGGGAGCGGGTTCCTACAATGAGCAGTTCTTC	CASSLWEIGGAGSYNEQFF
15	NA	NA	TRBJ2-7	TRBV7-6	TGTGCCAGCAGCTTAGAACAGGGAACGTTTTACGAGCAGTACTTC	CASSLEQGTFYEQYF
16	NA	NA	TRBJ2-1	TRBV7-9	TGTGCCAGCAGCCCTGGGACTCGCCAGGGACGTAATGAGCAGTTCTTC	CASSPGTRQGRNEQFF
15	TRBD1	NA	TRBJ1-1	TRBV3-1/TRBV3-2	TGTGCCAGCAGAGAGGCCGGGACAGGGAACACTGAAGCTTTCTTT	CASREAGTGNTEAFF
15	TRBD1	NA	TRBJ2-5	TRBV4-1	TGCGCCAGCAGCCAATCGCTGGACAGGGAGCAGACCCAGTACTTC	CASSQSLDREQTQYF
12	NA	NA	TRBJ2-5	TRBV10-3	TGTGGGGCTAGCGACATTCAAGAGACCCAGTACTTC	CGASDIQETQYF
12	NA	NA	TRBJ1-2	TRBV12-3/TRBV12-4	TGTGCCAGCAGCCCTCGTACGGGTGGCTACACCTTC	CASSPRTGGYTF
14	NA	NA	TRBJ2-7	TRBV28	TGTGCCAGCAGTTTAATGGACATAACCTACGAGCAGTACTTC	CASSLMDITYEQYF
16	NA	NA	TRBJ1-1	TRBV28	TGTGCCAGCAGTTTGGGGGGGGAAAATCTTGCCCTTGAAGCTTTCTTT	CASSLGGENLALEAFF
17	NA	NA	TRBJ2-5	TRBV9	TGTGCCAGCAGCGTAGGGGTGGGCGGGGGCACCACCGAGACCCAGTACTTC	CASSVGVGGGTTETQYF
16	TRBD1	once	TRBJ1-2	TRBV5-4	TGTGCCAGCAGCGGGGACAGGGGAATCCTTAACTATGGCTACACCTTC	CASSGDRGILNYGYTF
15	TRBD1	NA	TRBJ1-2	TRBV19	TGTGCCAGTAGTATACAGGGGGCTTTCGACTATGGCTACACCTTC	CASSIQGAFDYGYTF
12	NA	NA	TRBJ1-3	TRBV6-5	TGTGCCAGCTACAGCTCTGGAAACACCATATATTTT	CASYSSGNTIYF
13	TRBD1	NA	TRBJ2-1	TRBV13	TGTGCCAGCAGCTGGGACAGGAACAATGAGCAGTTCTTC	CASSWDRNNEQFF
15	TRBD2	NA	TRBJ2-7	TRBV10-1	TGCGCCAGCAGCGATGGAGCGGGAAGCTCCTACGAGCAGTACTTC	CASSDGAGSSYEQYF
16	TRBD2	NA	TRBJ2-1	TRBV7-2	TGTGCCAGCAGCTTAGCGTATCGGGGGGGCGGCAATGAGCAGTTCTTC	CASSLAYRGGGNEQFF
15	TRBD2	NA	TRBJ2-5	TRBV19	TGTGCCAGTAGTATTAGGGGACTAGCGAAAGAGACCCAGTACTTC	CASSIRGLAKETQYF
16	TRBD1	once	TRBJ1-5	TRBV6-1	TGTGCCAGCAGTGAGGGACAGGGACTTAGCAATCAGCCCCAGCATTTT	CASSEGQGLSNQPQHF
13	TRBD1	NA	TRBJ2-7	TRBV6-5	TGTGCCAGCACTAGGGACAGGGGGTACGAGCAGTACTTC	CASTRDRGYEQYF
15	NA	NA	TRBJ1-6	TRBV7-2	TGTGCCAGCAGCTTAGTTTCCCGCGATAATTCACCCCTCCACTTT	CASSLVSRDNSPLHF
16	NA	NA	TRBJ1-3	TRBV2	TGTGCCAGCTCCCTCGTGGGGGGTCTGGGTGGAAACACCATATATTTT	CASSLVGGLGGNTIYF
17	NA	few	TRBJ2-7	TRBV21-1	TGTGCCAGCAGCAAAGAGGGGAGGGACGAGCGATCCTACGAGCAGTACTTC	CASSKEGRDERSYEQYF
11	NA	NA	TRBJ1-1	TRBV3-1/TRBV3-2	TGTGCCAGCAGCCAGGTAGGAGCCGCTTTCTTT	CASSQVGAAFF
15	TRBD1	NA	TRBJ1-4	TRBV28	TGTGCCAGCAGTTACCGGACAGGGACTAATGAAAAACTGTTTTTT	CASSYRTGTNEKLFF
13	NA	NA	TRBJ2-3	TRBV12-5	TGTGCTAGTGGCCTCGGGACACTGGATACGCAGTATTTT	CASGLGTLDTQYF
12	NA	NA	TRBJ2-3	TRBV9	TGTGCCAGCAGCGCTAGCACAGATACGCAGTATTTT	CASSASTDTQYF
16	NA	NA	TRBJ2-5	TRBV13	TGTGCCAGCAGCTCCGGCCTAGCCATCGGAGGAGAGACCCAGTACTTC	CASSSGLAIGGETQYF
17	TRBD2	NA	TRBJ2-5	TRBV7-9	TGTGCCAGCAGCTCCGGACTAGCGGGAGTCATAGGAGAGACCCAGTACTTC	CASSSGLAGVIGETQYF
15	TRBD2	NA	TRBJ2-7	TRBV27	TGTGCCAGCAGTTTAACGGGACTAGCGTCCTACGAGCAGTACTTC	CASSLTGLASYEQYF
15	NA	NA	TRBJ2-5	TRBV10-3	TGTGCCATCAGTGAGTCCACCCGACGGAGAGAGACCCAGTACTTC	CAISESTRRRETQYF
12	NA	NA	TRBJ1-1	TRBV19	TGTGCCAGCGGACATTTGAACACTGAAGCTTTCTTT	CASGHLNTEAFF
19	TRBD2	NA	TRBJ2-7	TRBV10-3	TGTGCCATCAGTGAGTTAGGGGAGGTAGCGGGAGATCGGTCCTACGAGCAGTACTTC	CAISELGEVAGDRSYEQYF
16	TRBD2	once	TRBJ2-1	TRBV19	TGTGCCAGTAGTACTTCGACTAGCGGAGAAGGTCATGAGCAGTTCTTC	CASSTSTSGEGHEQFF
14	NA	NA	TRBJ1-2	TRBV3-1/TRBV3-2	TGTGCCAGCAGCCAAGTTGACTCTAACTATGGCTACACCTTC	CASSQVDSNYGYTF
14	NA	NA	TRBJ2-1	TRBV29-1	TGCAGCGTTGCCCCGGGACTTCCAGTGAATGAGCAGTTCTTC	CSVAPGLPVNEQFF